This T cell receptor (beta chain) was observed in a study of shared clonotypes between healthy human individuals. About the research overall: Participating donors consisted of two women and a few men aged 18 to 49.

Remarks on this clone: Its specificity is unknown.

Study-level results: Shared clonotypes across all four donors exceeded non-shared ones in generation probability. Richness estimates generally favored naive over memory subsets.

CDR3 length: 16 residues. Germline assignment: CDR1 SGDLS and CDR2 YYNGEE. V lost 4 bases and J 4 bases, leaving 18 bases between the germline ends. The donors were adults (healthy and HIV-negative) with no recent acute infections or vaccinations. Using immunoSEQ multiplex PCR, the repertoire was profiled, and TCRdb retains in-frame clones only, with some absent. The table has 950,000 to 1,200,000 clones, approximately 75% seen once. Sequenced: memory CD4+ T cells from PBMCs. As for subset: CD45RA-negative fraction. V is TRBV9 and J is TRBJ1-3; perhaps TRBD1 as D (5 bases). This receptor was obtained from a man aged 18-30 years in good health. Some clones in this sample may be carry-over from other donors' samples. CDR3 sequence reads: CASSSPAGAAGNTIYF. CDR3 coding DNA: TGTGCCAGCAGCTCACCAGCCGGGGCAGCAGGAAACACCATATATTTT.